Listed below are T cell receptor beta chains from one sample, sequenced in a study of blood T cell repertoires in COVID-19. Clones were sequenced by immunoSEQ multiplex PCR, and TCRdb holds only the in-frame ones, with some missing. The data contain 75,000 to 95,000 clones, about 86% of them singletons. The sample consisted of peripheral blood. These receptors were collected from a man aged 60 to 75 with acute or convalescent COVID-19. The CDR3 runs from the conserved cysteine through the conserved F or W. The D gene is left open where the match is weak. Clone size is stated in some rows and not others, as once, few, many or a class when expanded.

V gene: TRBV6-5
D gene: TRBD1
J gene: TRBJ2-3
clone size: NA
CDR3 protein: CASRTGEGADTQYF
CDR3 DNA: TGTGCCAGTCGGACAGGGGAGGGGGCAGATACGCAGTATTTT

V gene: TRBV9
D gene: NA
J gene: TRBJ2-5
clone size: few
CDR3 protein: CASSVVEAETQYF
CDR3 DNA: TGTGCCAGCAGCGTAGTGGAGGCCGAGACCCAGTACTTC

V gene: TRBV9
D gene: TRBD1
J gene: TRBJ2-2
clone size: NA
CDR3 protein: CASSGDRGTGELFF
CDR3 DNA: TGTGCCAGCAGCGGAGACAGGGGGACCGGGGAGCTGTTTTTT

V gene: TRBV18
D gene: NA
J gene: TRBJ1-4
clone size: NA
CDR3 protein: CASSPEEGEKLFF
CDR3 DNA: TGTGCCAGCTCACCAGAAGAGGGTGAAAAACTGTTTTTT

V gene: TRBV29-1
D gene: NA
J gene: TRBJ2-3
clone size: NA
CDR3 protein: CSVEGASFGVPDTQYF
CDR3 DNA: TGCAGCGTTGAAGGAGCCTCGTTCGGGGTTCCAGATACGCAGTATTTT

V gene: TRBV7-7
D gene: TRBD1
J gene: TRBJ1-3
clone size: NA
CDR3 protein: CASSLASRGVAGNTIYF
CDR3 DNA: TGTGCTAGCAGCTTAGCGTCCAGGGGGGTCGCAGGAAACACCATATATTTT

V gene: TRBV19
D gene: NA
J gene: TRBJ2-6
clone size: once
CDR3 protein: CASILDSSGANVLTF
CDR3 DNA: TGTGCCAGTATCCTCGACAGCTCTGGGGCCAACGTCCTGACTTTC

V gene: TRBV29-1
D gene: TRBD2
J gene: TRBJ2-2
clone size: NA
CDR3 protein: CSAKRGDNTGELFF
CDR3 DNA: TGCAGCGCCAAGCGGGGGGACAACACCGGGGAGCTGTTTTTT

V gene: TRBV4-2
D gene: TRBD2
J gene: TRBJ2-1
clone size: NA
CDR3 protein: CASSQEGGSSLRGGNEQFF
CDR3 DNA: TGTGCCAGCAGCCAAGAAGGTGGCTCTAGCTTGCGGGGGGGCAATGAGCAGTTCTTC

V gene: TRBV3-1/TRBV3-2
D gene: NA
J gene: TRBJ2-7
clone size: NA
CDR3 protein: CASSQTEGGSSEQYF
CDR3 DNA: TGTGCCAGCAGCCAAACCGAGGGAGGTTCGAGCGAGCAGTACTTC

V gene: TRBV27
D gene: NA
J gene: TRBJ2-3
clone size: many
CDR3 protein: CASSLSRDTQYF
CDR3 DNA: TGTGCCAGCAGTTTATCGCGAGATACGCAGTATTTT

V gene: TRBV10-3
D gene: NA
J gene: TRBJ2-3
clone size: NA
CDR3 protein: CAISDGLASDTQYF
CDR3 DNA: TGTGCCATCAGTGACGGGCTAGCATCAGATACGCAGTATTTT

V gene: TRBV21-1
D gene: NA
J gene: TRBJ2-7
clone size: NA
CDR3 protein: CASTLGGQGSEQYF
CDR3 DNA: TGTGCCAGCACCCTCGGGGGACAGGGTTCCGAGCAGTACTTC

V gene: TRBV30
D gene: TRBD2
J gene: TRBJ2-7
clone size: once
CDR3 protein: CAWSWYSGGPYEQYF
CDR3 DNA: TGTGCCTGGAGTTGGTATAGCGGGGGACCGTACGAGCAGTACTTC

V gene: TRBV9
D gene: TRBD1
J gene: TRBJ1-4
clone size: NA
CDR3 protein: CASSEAGGQGGVEKLFF
CDR3 DNA: TGTGCCAGCAGCGAAGCTGGTGGACAGGGCGGGGTTGAAAAACTGTTTTTT

V gene: TRBV5-1
D gene: NA
J gene: TRBJ1-5
clone size: NA
CDR3 protein: CASSASSGRGQPQHF
CDR3 DNA: TGCGCCAGCAGCGCTTCTTCAGGACGGGGTCAGCCCCAGCATTTT

V gene: TRBV4-3
D gene: TRBD1
J gene: TRBJ2-2
clone size: NA
CDR3 protein: CASSQGYRDRVDTGELFF
CDR3 DNA: TGCGCCAGCAGCCAAGGTTACCGGGACAGGGTTGACACCGGGGAGCTGTTTTTT

V gene: TRBV6-5
D gene: NA
J gene: TRBJ2-3
clone size: NA
CDR3 protein: CASREDGFTADTQYF
CDR3 DNA: TGTGCCAGCAGGGAGGACGGATTCACCGCAGATACGCAGTATTTT

V gene: TRBV27
D gene: TRBD1
J gene: TRBJ2-1
clone size: NA
CDR3 protein: CASRDRQGKTLCVYNEQFF
CDR3 DNA: TGTGCCAGCAGGGATAGACAGGGGAAGACCCTCTGTGTCTACAATGAGCAGTTCTTC

V gene: TRBV7-2
D gene: NA
J gene: TRBJ2-7
clone size: NA
CDR3 protein: CASSSPGNSYEQYF
CDR3 DNA: TGTGCCAGCAGCTCGCCCGGGAACTCCTACGAGCAGTACTTC

V gene: TRBV14
D gene: NA
J gene: TRBJ1-2
clone size: NA
CDR3 protein: CASSLQRGNYGYTF
CDR3 DNA: TGTGCCAGCAGCCTCCAAAGGGGAAACTATGGCTACACCTTC

V gene: TRBV6-2/TRBV6-3
D gene: NA
J gene: TRBJ2-7
clone size: NA
CDR3 protein: CASSYIAGTYEQYF
CDR3 DNA: TGTGCCAGCAGTTATATTGCTGGCACCTACGAGCAGTACTTC

V gene: TRBV7-6
D gene: TRBD1
J gene: TRBJ1-4
clone size: few
CDR3 protein: CASSQQGSANEKLFF
CDR3 DNA: TGTGCCAGCAGCCAACAGGGGTCGGCTAATGAAAAACTGTTTTTT

V gene: TRBV27
D gene: TRBD1
J gene: TRBJ2-2
clone size: NA
CDR3 protein: CASTHLTGGLPGELFF
CDR3 DNA: TGTGCCAGCACCCACCTGACAGGGGGGCTCCCCGGGGAGCTGTTTTTT

V gene: TRBV19
D gene: NA
J gene: TRBJ1-1
clone size: NA
CDR3 protein: CASGRRSEAFF
CDR3 DNA: TGTGCCAGTGGGAGGCGGTCTGAAGCTTTCTTT

V gene: TRBV6-2/TRBV6-3
D gene: TRBD1
J gene: TRBJ2-3
clone size: NA
CDR3 protein: CASSYRDRVTDTQYF
CDR3 DNA: TGTGCCAGCAGTTACCGCGACAGGGTCACAGATACGCAGTATTTT

V gene: TRBV18
D gene: NA
J gene: TRBJ1-1
clone size: NA
CDR3 protein: CASSPVTGPDTEAFF
CDR3 DNA: TGTGCCAGCTCACCGGTGACAGGCCCCGACACTGAAGCTTTCTTT

V gene: TRBV18
D gene: NA
J gene: TRBJ2-7
clone size: NA
CDR3 protein: CASSPPREPSYEQYF
CDR3 DNA: TGTGCCAGCTCACCACCGAGGGAGCCCTCCTACGAGCAGTACTTC

V gene: TRBV28
D gene: NA
J gene: TRBJ1-1
clone size: NA
CDR3 protein: CASRGDISNTEAFF
CDR3 DNA: TGTGCCAGCAGAGGGGACATATCGAACACTGAAGCTTTCTTT

V gene: TRBV2
D gene: TRBD1
J gene: TRBJ1-1
clone size: NA
CDR3 protein: CASGVDRARVGTEAFF
CDR3 DNA: TGTGCCAGCGGTGTCGACAGGGCCCGGGTGGGCACTGAAGCTTTCTTT

V gene: TRBV29-1
D gene: NA
J gene: TRBJ2-7
clone size: few
CDR3 protein: CSVEHRGTASGRQYF
CDR3 DNA: TGCAGCGTTGAACATCGGGGGACAGCGTCTGGCCGGCAGTACTTC

V gene: TRBV28
D gene: NA
J gene: TRBJ1-1
clone size: NA
CDR3 protein: CASSYNPRQTRRAEAFF
CDR3 DNA: TGTGCCAGCAGTTATAATCCTAGACAGACACGCCGGGCTGAAGCTTTCTTT

V gene: TRBV6-5
D gene: NA
J gene: TRBJ2-7
clone size: NA
CDR3 protein: CASSYSTRYEQYF
CDR3 DNA: TGTGCCAGCAGTTACAGCACCCGCTACGAGCAGTACTTC

V gene: TRBV12-3/TRBV12-4
D gene: NA
J gene: TRBJ1-2
clone size: once
CDR3 protein: CASTRQNFYGYTF
CDR3 DNA: TGTGCCAGCACTCGACAGAATTTCTATGGCTACACCTTC

V gene: TRBV7-2
D gene: NA
J gene: TRBJ1-2
clone size: NA
CDR3 protein: CASSSQRPRGYTF
CDR3 DNA: TGTGCCAGCAGCTCCCAGCGGCCTCGGGGCTACACCTTC

V gene: TRBV30
D gene: TRBD1
J gene: TRBJ1-2
clone size: NA
CDR3 protein: CAWSYRGLHGYTF
CDR3 DNA: TGTGCCTGGAGCTACAGGGGGCTCCATGGCTACACCTTC

V gene: TRBV5-1
D gene: TRBD1
J gene: TRBJ2-7
clone size: once
CDR3 protein: CASSGGTGGYEQYF
CDR3 DNA: TGCGCCAGCTCGGGAGGGACAGGGGGATACGAGCAGTACTTC

V gene: TRBV19
D gene: TRBD1
J gene: TRBJ1-4
clone size: NA
CDR3 protein: CASSITTGEYEKLFF
CDR3 DNA: TGTGCCAGTAGTATAACCACAGGGGAATACGAAAAACTGTTTTTT

V gene: TRBV7-8
D gene: TRBD1
J gene: TRBJ1-2
clone size: NA
CDR3 protein: CASSMDRGQVSGYTF
CDR3 DNA: TGTGCCAGCAGCATGGACCGGGGACAGGTTTCGGGCTACACCTTC

V gene: TRBV2
D gene: TRBD2
J gene: TRBJ2-7
clone size: once
CDR3 protein: CASSAGLAGGAYEQYF
CDR3 DNA: TGTGCCAGCAGCGCGGGACTAGCGGGGGGTGCCTACGAGCAGTACTTC

V gene: TRBV28
D gene: TRBD1
J gene: TRBJ1-6
clone size: NA
CDR3 protein: CASSGTGAKNSPLHF
CDR3 DNA: TGTGCCAGCAGTGGGACAGGGGCGAAGAATTCACCCCTCCACTTT

V gene: TRBV5-6
D gene: TRBD2
J gene: TRBJ2-3
clone size: NA
CDR3 protein: CASSRKLSGGLDTQYF
CDR3 DNA: TGTGCCAGCAGCCGAAAACTGAGCGGGGGTCTGGATACGCAGTATTTT

V gene: TRBV6-6
D gene: NA
J gene: TRBJ1-2
clone size: NA
CDR3 protein: CASSYRAAREVGYTF
CDR3 DNA: TGTGCCAGCAGTTACAGAGCCGCCAGGGAGGTCGGCTACACCTTC

V gene: TRBV4-1
D gene: NA
J gene: TRBJ2-2
clone size: few
CDR3 protein: CASSSAHRVLNTGELFF
CDR3 DNA: TGCGCCAGCAGCTCCGCCCACAGGGTCCTGAACACCGGGGAGCTGTTTTTT

V gene: TRBV5-6
D gene: NA
J gene: TRBJ2-5
clone size: NA
CDR3 protein: CASSLTGETQYF
CDR3 DNA: TGTGCCAGCAGCTTGACAGGGGAGACCCAGTACTTC

V gene: TRBV9
D gene: NA
J gene: TRBJ1-2
clone size: NA
CDR3 protein: CASSVEAGPNYGYTF
CDR3 DNA: TGTGCCAGCAGCGTAGAGGCAGGGCCTAACTATGGCTACACCTTC

V gene: TRBV4-3
D gene: TRBD1
J gene: TRBJ1-2
clone size: NA
CDR3 protein: CASSQDLGTGSMRNTF
CDR3 DNA: TGCGCCAGCAGCCAAGATTTGGGGACAGGGAGCATGAGAAACACCTTC

V gene: TRBV10-2
D gene: TRBD1
J gene: TRBJ1-1
clone size: NA
CDR3 protein: CASRRQGGQVSTEAFF
CDR3 DNA: TGCGCCAGCAGGAGACAGGGAGGTCAGGTTAGCACTGAAGCTTTCTTT

V gene: TRBV3-1/TRBV3-2
D gene: NA
J gene: TRBJ1-1
clone size: NA
CDR3 protein: CASSPSFTGLATEAFF
CDR3 DNA: TGTGCCAGCAGCCCCTCGTTCACAGGGTTAGCCACTGAAGCTTTCTTT

V gene: TRBV30
D gene: NA
J gene: TRBJ1-1
clone size: NA
CDR3 protein: CAWSVGVNTEAFF
CDR3 DNA: TGTGCCTGGAGTGTAGGGGTGAACACTGAAGCTTTCTTT

V gene: TRBV12-3/TRBV12-4
D gene: NA
J gene: TRBJ1-1
clone size: NA
CDR3 protein: CASSYPGSEAFF
CDR3 DNA: TGTGCCAGCAGTTACCCGGGGTCTGAAGCTTTCTTT

V gene: TRBV6-5
D gene: NA
J gene: TRBJ1-1
clone size: once
CDR3 protein: CASKQGTGLTEAFF
CDR3 DNA: TGTGCCAGCAAGCAAGGCACGGGTCTAACTGAAGCTTTCTTT

V gene: TRBV11-3
D gene: TRBD2
J gene: TRBJ2-3
clone size: NA
CDR3 protein: CASSLGYSGTTSTDTQYF
CDR3 DNA: TGTGCCAGCAGCTTAGGTTATAGCGGGACTACTAGCACAGATACGCAGTATTTT

V gene: TRBV7-9
D gene: TRBD1
J gene: TRBJ2-2
clone size: NA
CDR3 protein: CASSPPGTEATGELFF
CDR3 DNA: TGTGCCAGCAGCCCCCCAGGGACAGAAGCCACCGGGGAGCTGTTTTTT

V gene: TRBV7-9
D gene: TRBD1
J gene: TRBJ1-1
clone size: NA
CDR3 protein: CASSSSRGQPSEAFF
CDR3 DNA: TGTGCCAGCAGCTCGTCCAGGGGACAGCCATCCGAAGCTTTCTTT